There are many counts of the clone carrying this T cell receptor beta chain. These data belong to a study of T-cell reconstitution after alpha-beta-depleted transplantation in children. Unique molecular identifiers featured in how the TCRbeta library was prepared. TCRdb re-derived calls from the PCR reads in MiXCR, one entry per CDR3 protein. This sample has around 96,000 distinct CDR3 sequences, with more than 9% found just once. The CDR3 consists of 15 residues. The germline V gene encodes CDR1 SGDLS and CDR2 YYNGEE. After removal of 0 bases from V and 7 bases from J, the junction contained 7 bases not matched to a gene.

The sequencing used PBMCs from the stem cell graft donor, collected from the stem cell graft. This TCR derives from a human donor who donated a stem cell graft to a child with inherited bone marrow failure. This chain links TRBV9 with TRBJ2-1; 7 bases map to TRBD2. DNA of the CDR3: TGTGCCAGCAGCGTAGCTACTTCGGGGGGTAATGAGCAGTTCTTC. Its translation: CASSVATSGGNEQFF.